This T cell receptor (beta chain) emerged from a study of Ad26.COV2.S vaccination and SARS-CoV-2 variants. TCRdb keeps only in-frame clones here, not all; method: immunoSEQ multiplex PCR. The sample holds hundreds of thousands of clones, around nine tenths seen once. The germline V and J ends were trimmed by 3 bases and 6 bases, with 19 bases remaining between them. CDR3 length: 15 residues. Germline assignment: CDR1 DFQATT and CDR2 SNEGSKA (reference sequence). The treatment was: roughly 18 received Ad26.COV2.S at low or high dose, single or two shots; several received placebo; per-sample allocation not given. The samples were gathered on day 63 after the first injection of vaccine or placebo.

This sample comprised peripheral blood, obtained in a trial of Ad26.COV2.S vaccine versus placebo. This TCR came from a person aged 18-65 years who received the Ad26.COV2.S COVID-19 vaccine or a placebo. The V and J genes are TRBV20-1 and TRBJ2-3; D possibly matches TRBD1 or TRBD2 (5 bases each). The chain's CDR3 is CSASLRDHFSDTQYF. CDR3 sequence (DNA): TGCAGTGCTAGTCTGAGGGACCATTTCTCGGATACGCAGTATTTT.